A single sample is the source of the 17 T cell receptor beta chains below, sequenced in a study of blood T cell repertoires in COVID-19. Some clones are missing from TCRdb's copy, which holds only in-frame ones; the method was immunoSEQ multiplex PCR. The sample includes 200,000 to 250,000 clones, 86% seen only once; the top ten take 5.5% to 6.5%. Specimen: peripheral blood. These TCRs come from a woman over 75 with COVID-19, enrolled during active disease.

The chain joins TRBV7-9 to TRBJ1-5; tentatively, D is TRBD1 (5 bases). The CDR3 loop spans 14 amino acids. CDR1 and CDR2 (germline): SEHNR, FQNEAQ (reference sequence). The V end lost 3 bases, the J end lost 6 bases, and 12 bases lay between the germline ends. The CDR3 DNA reads as TGTGCCAGCAGCTTCGCTCAGGGCGGTCAGCCCCAGCATTTT. This sequence encodes CASSFAQGGQPQHF.

V and J are TRBV7-8 and TRBJ1-4; no definite D call. Trimming removed 5 bases at V and 10 bases at J, with 20 bases between. The CDR3 is 15 amino acids. CDR1 and CDR2 (germline): SGHVS, FQNEAQ. The CDR3 here is CASSPDLIREGKLFF. CDR3 sequence (DNA): TGTGCCAGCAGCCCCGACCTAATTCGAGAGGGAAAACTGTTTTTT.

This chain links TRBV5-6 with TRBJ1-1, with 7 bases that match TRBD1. This CDR3 comprises 14 residues. With V trimmed by 3 bases and J by 2 bases, 4 bases remained unmatched. Germline V gene data show CDR1 as SGHDT and CDR2 as YYEEEE. CDR3 residues: CASSSTGPNTEAFF. CDR3 in DNA: TGTGCCAGCAGCTCGACAGGGCCCAACACTGAAGCTTTCTTT.

The chain couples TRBV19 to TRBJ1-1; tentatively, D is TRBD1 (6 bases). Trimming cost V 5 bases and J 0 bases, with 10 bases left between them. The CDR3 is 14 residues long. Germline lookup yields CDR1 LNHDA and CDR2 SQIVND (reference sequence). The CDR3 sequence is CASSSGDLNTEAFF. DNA for the CDR3: TGTGCCAGTAGTTCAGGGGATCTGAACACTGAAGCTTTCTTT.

This clone was recorded only once. The chain uses TRBV5-1 and TRBJ1-2, with D perhaps matching TRBD1 (6 bases). V dropped 4 bases and J dropped 4 bases, with 17 bases sitting between them. The CDR3 extends over 15 amino acids. Per germline, CDR1 SGHRS and CDR2 YFSETQ. This CDR3 reads CASSIYTGGPYGYTF. CDR3 sequence (DNA): TGCGCCAGCAGCATATACACGGGGGGCCCCTATGGCTACACCTTC. Using reference TRBV5-1 and TRBJ1-2 for the parts outside the CDR3, the full variable domain is KAGVTQTPRYLIKTRGQQVTLSCSPISGHRSVSWYQQTPGQGLQFLFEYFSETQRNKGNFPGRFSGRQFSNSRSEMNVSTLELGDSALYLCASSIYTGGPYGYTFGSGTRLTVV.

The chain combines TRBV10-3 with TRBJ1-3; 10 bases map to TRBD1. CDR3 length equals 17 residues. J was trimmed by 4 bases and V by 0 bases; bases with no gene match: 6. Germline V CDR1 and CDR2: ENHRY, SYGVKD. CDR3 in amino acids: CAISESGGTGAGNTIYF. CDR3 in DNA: TGTGCCATCAGTGAGTCGGGAGGGACAGGGGCCGGAAACACCATATATTTT.

This sequence joins TRBV27 and TRBJ2-5; 8 bases map to TRBD2. Per the germline V gene, CDR1 is MNHEY and CDR2 is SMNVEV (reference sequence). CDR3 length: 16 residues. Trimming cost V 0 bases and J 5 bases; bases outside gene matches: 8. This chain's CDR3 is CASSLSPSGLGETQYF. CDR3 in DNA: TGTGCCAGCAGTTTATCTCCTAGCGGGCTGGGGGAGACCCAGTACTTC.

V usage is TRBV19 and J usage is TRBJ2-6; possibly TRBD2 for D (6 bases). CDR3 length: 15 residues. V was trimmed by 6 bases and J by 4 bases, leaving 13 bases between them. The germline gives CDR1 LNHDA, CDR2 SQIVND (reference sequence). The CDR3 DNA is TGTGCCAGTAGGGGGGGTACTGGCGGGGCCAACGTCCTGACTTTC. It specifies CASRGGTGGANVLTF.

The CDR3 DNA reads as TGTGCCAGCAGCTTACAGGGGACTAACTATGGCTACACCTTC. It translates to CASSLQGTNYGYTF. The gene calls are TRBV7-8 and TRBJ1-2; tentative D call: TRBD1 (6 bases). Germline V CDR1 and CDR2: SGHVS, FQNEAQ. The length of the CDR3 is 14 residues. V gave up 2 bases and J gave up 0 bases, with 7 bases separating them.

V usage is TRBV3-1 (or the pseudogene TRBV3-2) and J usage is TRBJ2-1; 10 nucleotides agree with TRBD2. Germline CDR1 LGHDT, CDR2 YNNKEL (reference sequence). CDR3 size: 15 residues. Germline trimming cut 6 bases from V and 6 bases from J; bases unmatched to any gene: 8. CDR3 DNA sequence: TGTGCCAGCAGTCCAAAGCGGGAGGGACGCAATGAGCAGTTCTTC. This encodes CASSPKREGRNEQFF.

V usage is TRBV6-5 and J usage is TRBJ2-3, with a possible D match to TRBD2 (7 bases). Germline CDR1 reads MNHEY; CDR2 reads SVGAGI. This CDR3 has 15 amino acids. V lost 5 bases to trimming and J lost 4 bases, with 16 bases between them. Here the CDR3 reads CASSPSRGGADTQYF. The CDR3 DNA reads TGTGCCAGCAGTCCATCTAGGGGGGGTGCAGATACGCAGTATTTT.

The chain employs TRBV5-1 and TRBJ1-2; D remains unclear. Germline CDR1 reads SGHRS; CDR2 reads YFSETQ. The V and J ends lost 4 bases and 5 bases respectively, with 15 bases between them. The CDR3 has 14 residues. The CDR3 nucleotides are TGCGCCAGCAGCCAGCGGACGGATACATATGGCTACACCTTC. It specifies CASSQRTDTYGYTF.

V and J are TRBV7-2 and TRBJ2-5; TRBD2 agrees at 8 bases. CDR3 length: 16 residues. Unmatched junction bases numbered 8, after V lost 1 base and J lost 4 bases. Looked up from germline, CDR1 is SGHTA and CDR2 is FQGNSA. The CDR3 nucleotides are TGTGCCAGCAGCTTAGGTCGGGGGGGCGATTTAGAGACCCAGTACTTC. Encoded protein: CASSLGRGGDLETQYF.

This chain links TRBV6-5 with TRBJ1-6; no clear D gene. Germline V gives CDR1 MNHEY, CDR2 SVGAGI. There are 15 residues in the CDR3. Trimming took off 2 bases at V and 7 bases at J, with 12 bases between the two ends. The CDR3 protein is CASSYRGPQNSPLHF. CDR3 nucleotides: TGTGCCAGCAGTTACCGTGGGCCTCAGAATTCACCCCTCCACTTT.

J is TRBJ1-1 and V is TRBV6-5, with 8 bases matching TRBD1. V shed 2 bases and J 2 bases; nucleotides not matched to a gene: 1. In germline, CDR1 is MNHEY, CDR2 SVGAGI. The CDR3 sequence is 14 residues long. In nucleotides, the CDR3 is TGTGCCAGCAGTTACGACAGGGGTAACACTGAAGCTTTCTTT. It yields the protein CASSYDRGNTEAFF.

The chain has TRBV7-2 and TRBJ2-5; D perhaps matches TRBD1 (5 bases). V gave up 2 bases and J gave up 4 bases, with 14 bases separating them. The CDR3 loop spans 15 amino acids. Germline CDR1 is SGHTA and CDR2 is FQGNSA. CDR3 loop: CASSLWSRARETQYF. The CDR3 nucleotides read TGTGCCAGCAGCTTATGGTCCAGGGCCAGAGAGACCCAGTACTTC.

A single count supports this clone. The chain employs TRBV2 and TRBJ2-2; D unclear. There are 11 residues in the CDR3. Germline V gene lookup returns CDR1 SNHLY and CDR2 FYNNEI. V lost 6 bases and J 6 bases, leaving 5 bases between the germline ends. The CDR3 sequence: CASSLPGELFF. The DNA of the CDR3 is TGTGCCAGCAGCCTACCCGGGGAGCTGTTTTTT.